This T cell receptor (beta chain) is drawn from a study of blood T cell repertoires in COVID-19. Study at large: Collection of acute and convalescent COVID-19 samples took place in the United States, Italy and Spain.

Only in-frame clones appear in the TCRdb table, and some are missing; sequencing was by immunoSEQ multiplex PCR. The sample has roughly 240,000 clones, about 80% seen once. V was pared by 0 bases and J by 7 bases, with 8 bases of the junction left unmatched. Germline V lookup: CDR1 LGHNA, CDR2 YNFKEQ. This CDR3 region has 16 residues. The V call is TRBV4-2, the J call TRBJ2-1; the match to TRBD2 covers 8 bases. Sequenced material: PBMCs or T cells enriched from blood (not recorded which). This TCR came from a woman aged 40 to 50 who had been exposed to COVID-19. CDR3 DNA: TGTGCCAGCAGCCAAGATCGGGTAGCGGGGTCGAATGAGCAGTTCTTC. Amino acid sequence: CASSQDRVAGSNEQFF.